Below are 9 T cell receptor beta chains sequenced from a single sample in a study of T cells expressing NK-cell markers. TCRdb re-called the 5' RACE reads, yielding one record per CDR3 amino acid sequence without DNA. Recorded here are hundreds of thousands of distinct CDR3 sequences; the top ten clones represent roughly 8%. Sequenced input: blood T cells: a sorted CD56 or NKG2C T cell subset, CD4+ or CD8+ T cells, or bulk PBMC T cells (not recorded which). These receptors came from a woman between 18 and 69 years old in good health.

This rearrangement joins TRBV5-1 to TRBJ2-1; the TRBD1 assignment by TCRdb is unverifiable without DNA. Per the germline V gene, CDR1 is SGHRS and CDR2 is YFSETQ. CDR3 length: 16 residues. CDR3 sequence: CASRPTTGGSYNEQFF.

The chain recombines TRBV20-1 with TRBJ2-1; checking the TCRdb D call of TRBD2 is not possible without DNA. The germline V gene encodes CDR1 DFQATT and CDR2 SNEGSKA (reference sequence). This CDR3 region has 13 residues. The CDR3 loop is CSARGSGNNEQFF.

This chain connects TRBV15 to TRBJ2-5; the D gene TCRdb calls, TRBD1, cannot be checked with no DNA. The CDR3 extends over 14 amino acids. Germline V CDR1 and CDR2: LNHNV, YYDKDF (reference sequence). This CDR3 reads CATTPGGSAETQYF.

The chain uses TRBV29-1 and TRBJ2-7; TCRdb's D call of TRBD1 is untestable without DNA. The CDR3 consists of 13 residues. Germline V CDR1 and CDR2: SQVTM, ANQGSEA. The chain's CDR3 is CSVGGPGSYEQYF.

This rearrangement joins TRBV27 to TRBJ1-5; TCRdb names TRBD1, which stays unverified in the absence of DNA. Looked up from germline, CDR1 is MNHEY and CDR2 is SMNVEV (reference sequence). This CDR3 region has 17 residues. The CDR3 sequence: CASPRPGERDRNQPQHF.

This chain joins TRBV5-5 and TRBJ2-1; as DNA is missing, the TRBD2 call by TCRdb cannot be tested. CDR3 length: 17 amino acids. Germline V CDR1 and CDR2: SGHKS, YYEKEE (reference sequence). CDR3 sequence reads: CASSLGSGSGAYNEQFF.

The J gene is TRBJ2-7, the V gene TRBV6-5; no DNA is available, so the TRBD1 call from TCRdb remains unchecked. CDR1 is MNHEY, CDR2 SVGAGI, per germline. The CDR3 consists of 16 residues. The CDR3 here is CASSYYPSSSSGEQYF.

The chain couples TRBV5-6 to TRBJ1-1; the TRBD1 assignment by TCRdb is unverifiable without DNA. The CDR3 length is 13 residues. The germline V gene has CDR1 SGHDT and CDR2 YYEEEE. This chain's CDR3 is CASSLTVGGGAFF.

V usage is TRBV27 and J usage is TRBJ2-5; TCRdb selects TRBD2, and the lack of DNA leaves this call unchecked. Germline V gives CDR1 MNHEY, CDR2 SMNVEV (reference sequence). The length of the CDR3 is 15 residues. CDR3 loop: CASSVIAGGIETQYF.